This record covers a single TCR beta chain. Antigen specificity is unknown. These data originate in a study of T cells in pancreatic ductal adenocarcinoma. With 0 bases clipped from V and 6 bases from J, the junction kept 6 bases outside the gene matches. This CDR3 contains 16 residues. Germline-derived CDR1 and CDR2 are LGHNT and FRNRAP. Selected pancreatic ductal adenocarcinoma patients had undergone surgery without neoadjuvant therapy. Whole-study findings and limits: The resected cohort was biased toward the minority with early-stage disease. Tumors hold more CD45RO+ effector T cells, which may bias toward lower diversity. Tumor samples had fewer productive templates and approximately 8.8-fold fewer unique clonotypes than blood.

Assay used: immunoSEQ multiplex PCR; TCRdb lists only in-frame clones, some missing. The sample lists 97,000 or so clones, 90% to 95% seen once, with approximately 3.1% in the top ten. V is TRBV12-5 and J is TRBJ2-1, with TRBD2 matching 9 bases. The origin of this receptor is a human donor with pancreatic ductal adenocarcinoma. Sequencing input: PBMCs. CDR3 coding DNA: TGTGCTAGTGGTTTGGTCGGGACTAGCAGTGTCAATGAGCAGTTCTTC. Its translation: CASGLVGTSSVNEQFF.